This T cell receptor (beta chain) was captured in a study of blood T cell repertoires in COVID-19 (TCRdb year 2020). About the study as a whole: The collaborator samples originated in the United States, Italy and Spain and spanned the acute and convalescent phases of COVID-19. The prospective study material was composed of cDNA or gDNA derived from T cells, B-cell-depleted T cells, or PBMCs. The dataset comprised deeply sampled blood TCRbeta repertoires from subjects exposed to, actively infected with, or recovered from COVID-19. The repertoires were made available in a free public database intended to serve as a resource for research on the immune response to SARS-CoV-2. Samples were obtained from the ongoing ImmuneRACE study (first 160 participants) and from some 1,300 subjects provided by 6 global collaborators. A de-identified subject ID, COVID-19 status, age in years and sex were almost always included in the sample metadata. HLA class I and class II types, where available, came from metadata supplied by the sample provider rather than from assay-based typing. Paper-wide results and their limitations: The amount of clinical and demographic metadata varied by source and participant and was provided uncurated.

One collaborating source in Seattle enrolled patients while the patients were actively infected and followed the patients over time throughout the course of disease. Each collaborating institution followed its own protocols to collect whole blood in K2EDTA tubes. For TCRbeta analysis, collaborator samples were shipped as frozen whole blood, as isolated PBMCs, or as DNA extracted from either sample type. The CDR3 holds 16 amino acids from the cysteine to the phenylalanine. Only the CDR3 DNA stays, 48 bases, in frame from base 1. V lost 2 bases and J lost 4 bases; the stretch between them is 15 bases long. The germline V gene supplies CDR1 SNHLY and CDR2 FYNNEI. About this clone itself: The target of this receptor is not known. No much larger clonotype is one base removed from it; base qualities were not supplied.

TCRbeta CDR3 regions were amplified from genomic DNA using the immunoSEQ Assay, a bias-controlled multiplex PCR. From the authors' description of their analysis: The number of nucleated cells in each sample was estimated from the amplification of reference gene primers within the assay. Sequence reads were collapsed and filtered to measure the absolute abundance of every unique TCRbeta CDR3 rearrangement. For each sample, productive Simpson clonality was calculated as the square root of Simpson's diversity index over productive rearrangements. Not all clones reach the TCRdb copy of this immuneACCESS table, which keeps in-frame sequences only. Checked studies attribute under half of the gap to unresolved V genes and leave the rest unexplained. That table gives V, J and clone size, and the DNA gave D and trimming. The sample contains about 270,000 clones, more than 75% of them found a single time. Roughly 5.2% of the sample is in the top ten clones.

The sequencing input was peripheral blood. This sequence originates from an elderly woman with COVID-19, enrolled during active disease. This chain is built from TRBV2 and TRBJ1-5, and the D gene may be TRBD1, 5 bases matching. The DNA reads TGTGCCAGCAGTGAATCAGGGTCAGGAGCAAATCAGCCCCAGCATTTT. It translates to CASSESGSGANQPQHF.